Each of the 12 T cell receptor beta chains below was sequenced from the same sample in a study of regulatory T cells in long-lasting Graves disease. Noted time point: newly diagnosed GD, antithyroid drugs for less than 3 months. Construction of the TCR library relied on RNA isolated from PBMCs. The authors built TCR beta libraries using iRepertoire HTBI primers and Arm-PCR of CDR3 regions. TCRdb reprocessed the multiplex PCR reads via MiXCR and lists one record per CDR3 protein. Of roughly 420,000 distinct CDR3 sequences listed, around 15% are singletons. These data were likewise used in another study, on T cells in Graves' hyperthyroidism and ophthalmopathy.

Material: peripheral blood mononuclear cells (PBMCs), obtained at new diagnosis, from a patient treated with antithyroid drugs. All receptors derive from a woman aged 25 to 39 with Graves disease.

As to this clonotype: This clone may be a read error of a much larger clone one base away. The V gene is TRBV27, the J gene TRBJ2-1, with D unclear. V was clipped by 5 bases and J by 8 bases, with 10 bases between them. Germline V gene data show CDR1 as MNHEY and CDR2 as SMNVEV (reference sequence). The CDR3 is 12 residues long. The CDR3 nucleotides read TGTGCCAGCAGTAACGGAAGGGATGAGCAGTTCTTC. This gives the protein CASSNGRDEQFF.

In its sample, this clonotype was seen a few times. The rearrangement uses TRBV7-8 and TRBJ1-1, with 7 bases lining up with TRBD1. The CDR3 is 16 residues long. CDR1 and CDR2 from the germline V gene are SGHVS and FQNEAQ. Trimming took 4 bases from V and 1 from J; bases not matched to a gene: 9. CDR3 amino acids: CASSSTPDRRNTEAFF. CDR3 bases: TGTGCCAGCAGCTCAACCCCGGACAGGAGGAACACTGAAGCTTTCTTT.

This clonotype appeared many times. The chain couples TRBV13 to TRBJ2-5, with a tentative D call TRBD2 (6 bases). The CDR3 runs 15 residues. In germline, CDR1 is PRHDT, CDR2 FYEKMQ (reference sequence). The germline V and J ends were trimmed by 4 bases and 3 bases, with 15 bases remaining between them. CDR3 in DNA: TGTGCCAGCAGCTCCACCTCGGGAGCGGAAGAGACCCAGTACTTC. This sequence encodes CASSSTSGAEETQYF.

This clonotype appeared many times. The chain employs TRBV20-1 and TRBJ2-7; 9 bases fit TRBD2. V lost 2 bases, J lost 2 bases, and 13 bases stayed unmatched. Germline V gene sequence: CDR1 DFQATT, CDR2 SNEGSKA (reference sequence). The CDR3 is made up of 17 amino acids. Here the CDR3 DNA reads TGCAGTGCTAGACCGGGACTAGCACTCACCACGACCTACGAGCAGTACTTC. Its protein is CSARPGLALTTTYEQYF.

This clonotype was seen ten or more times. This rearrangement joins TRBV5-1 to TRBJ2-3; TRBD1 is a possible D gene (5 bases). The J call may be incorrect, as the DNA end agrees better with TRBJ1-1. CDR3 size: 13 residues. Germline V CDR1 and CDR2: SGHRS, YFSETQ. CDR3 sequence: CASSLEGDEKAFF. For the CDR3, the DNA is TGCGCCAGCAGCTTAGAAGGGGATGAGAAAGCTTTCTTT.

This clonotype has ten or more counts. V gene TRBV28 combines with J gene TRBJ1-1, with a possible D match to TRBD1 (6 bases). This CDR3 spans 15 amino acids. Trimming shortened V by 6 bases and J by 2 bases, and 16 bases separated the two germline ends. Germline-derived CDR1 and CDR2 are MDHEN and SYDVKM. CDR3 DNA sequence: TGTGCCAGCAGCACCACAGGGAGAGGTAACACTGAAGCTTTCTTT. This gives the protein CASSTTGRGNTEAFF.

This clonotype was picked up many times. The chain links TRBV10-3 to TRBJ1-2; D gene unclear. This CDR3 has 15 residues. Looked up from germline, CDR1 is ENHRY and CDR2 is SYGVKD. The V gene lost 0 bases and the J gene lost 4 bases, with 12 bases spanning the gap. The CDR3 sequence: CAISESNRRSYGYTF. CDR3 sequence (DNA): TGTGCCATCAGTGAGTCGAACCGGCGGTCCTATGGCTACACCTTC.

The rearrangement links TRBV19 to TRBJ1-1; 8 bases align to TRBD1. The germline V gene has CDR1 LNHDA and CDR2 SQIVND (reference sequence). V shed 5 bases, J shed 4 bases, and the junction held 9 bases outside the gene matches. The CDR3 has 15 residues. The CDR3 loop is CASSVGQEGITEAFF. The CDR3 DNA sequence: TGTGCCAGTAGTGTGGGACAGGAAGGCATCACTGAAGCTTTCTTT. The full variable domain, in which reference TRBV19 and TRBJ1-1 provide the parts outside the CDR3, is DGGITQSPKYLFRKEGQNVTLSCEQNLNHDAMYWYRQDPGQGLRLIYYSQIVNDFQKGDIAEGYSVSREKKESFPLTVTSAQKNPTAFYLCASSVGQEGITEAFFGQGTRLTVV.

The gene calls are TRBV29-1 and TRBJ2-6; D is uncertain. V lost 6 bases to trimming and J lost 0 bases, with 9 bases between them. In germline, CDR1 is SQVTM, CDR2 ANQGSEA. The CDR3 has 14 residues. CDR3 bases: TGCAGCGTCACCACGAGCTCTGGGGCCAACGTCCTGACTTTC. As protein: CSVTTSSGANVLTF. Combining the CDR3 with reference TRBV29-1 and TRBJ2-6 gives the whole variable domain SAVISQKPSRDICQRGTSLTIQCQVDSQVTMMFWYRQQPGQSLTLIATANQGSEATYESGFVIDKFPISRPNLTFSTLTVSNMSPEDSSIYLCSVTTSSGANVLTFGAGSRLTVL.

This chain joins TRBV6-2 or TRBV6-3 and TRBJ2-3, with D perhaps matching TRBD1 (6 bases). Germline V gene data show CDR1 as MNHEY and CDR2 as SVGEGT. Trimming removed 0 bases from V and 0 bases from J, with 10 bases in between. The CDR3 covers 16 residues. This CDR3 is CASSYSSGESTDTQYF. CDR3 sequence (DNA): TGTGCCAGCAGTTACTCGTCAGGGGAGAGCACAGATACGCAGTATTTT.

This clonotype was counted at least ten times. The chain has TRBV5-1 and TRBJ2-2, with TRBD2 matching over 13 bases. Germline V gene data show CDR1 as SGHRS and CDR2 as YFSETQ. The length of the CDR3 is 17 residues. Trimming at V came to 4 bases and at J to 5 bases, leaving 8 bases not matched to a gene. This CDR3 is CASSPGGLAGVTGELFF. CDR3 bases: TGCGCCAGCAGCCCGGGCGGACTAGCGGGAGTGACCGGGGAGCTGTTTTTT.

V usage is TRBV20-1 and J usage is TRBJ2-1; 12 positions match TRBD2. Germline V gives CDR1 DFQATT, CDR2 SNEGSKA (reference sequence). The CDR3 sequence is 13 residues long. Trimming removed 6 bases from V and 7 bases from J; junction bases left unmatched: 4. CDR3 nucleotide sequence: TGCAGTGCGGGACTAGCGGGTATGAATGAGCAGTTCTTC. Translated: CSAGLAGMNEQFF.